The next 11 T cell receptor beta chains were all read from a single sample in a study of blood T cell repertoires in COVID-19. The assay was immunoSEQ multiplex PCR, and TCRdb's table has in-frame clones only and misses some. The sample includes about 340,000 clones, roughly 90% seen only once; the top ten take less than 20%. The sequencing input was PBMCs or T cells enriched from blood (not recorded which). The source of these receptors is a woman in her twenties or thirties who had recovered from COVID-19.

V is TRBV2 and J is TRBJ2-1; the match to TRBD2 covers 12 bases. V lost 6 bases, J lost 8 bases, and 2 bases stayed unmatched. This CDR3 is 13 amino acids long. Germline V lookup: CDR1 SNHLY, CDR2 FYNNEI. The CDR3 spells CASRGLAGHEQFF. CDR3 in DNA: TGTGCCAGCAGGGGACTAGCGGGCCATGAGCAGTTCTTC.

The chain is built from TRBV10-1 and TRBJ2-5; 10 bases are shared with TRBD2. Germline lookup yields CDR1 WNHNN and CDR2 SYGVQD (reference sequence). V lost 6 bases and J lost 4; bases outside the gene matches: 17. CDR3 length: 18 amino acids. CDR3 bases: TGCGCCAGCAGAGGGGGGGAGCTAGCGGGAGAGAGGGGAGAGACCCAGTACTTC. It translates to CASRGGELAGERGETQYF.

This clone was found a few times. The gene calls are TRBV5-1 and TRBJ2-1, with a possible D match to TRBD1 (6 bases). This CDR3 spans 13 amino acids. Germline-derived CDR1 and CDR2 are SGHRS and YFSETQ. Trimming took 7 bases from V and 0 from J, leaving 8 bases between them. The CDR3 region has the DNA TGCGCCAGCCGGGACAACTCCTACAATGAGCAGTTCTTC. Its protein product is CASRDNSYNEQFF.

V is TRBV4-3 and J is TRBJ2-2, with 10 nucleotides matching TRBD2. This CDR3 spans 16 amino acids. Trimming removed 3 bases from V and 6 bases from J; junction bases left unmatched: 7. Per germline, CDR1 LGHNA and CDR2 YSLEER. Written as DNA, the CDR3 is TGCGCCAGCAGCCAGGCTAGCGGGAGTGTCCCCGGGGAGCTGTTTTTT. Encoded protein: CASSQASGSVPGELFF.

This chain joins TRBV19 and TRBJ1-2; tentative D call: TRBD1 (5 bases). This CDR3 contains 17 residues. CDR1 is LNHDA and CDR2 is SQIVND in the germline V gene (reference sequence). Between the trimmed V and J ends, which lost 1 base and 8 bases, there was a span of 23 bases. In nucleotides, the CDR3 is TGTGCCAGTAGTATAGTGGAGGGGACCCCCGCTCTATGGGGCTACACCTTC. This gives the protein CASSIVEGTPALWGYTF.

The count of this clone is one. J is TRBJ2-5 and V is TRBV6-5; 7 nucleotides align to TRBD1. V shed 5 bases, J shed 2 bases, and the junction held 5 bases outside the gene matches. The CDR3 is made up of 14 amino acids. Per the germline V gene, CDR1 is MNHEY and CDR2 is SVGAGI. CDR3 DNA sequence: TGTGCCAGCAGTAACAGGGGATTTCAAGAGACCCAGTACTTC. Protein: CASSNRGFQETQYF.

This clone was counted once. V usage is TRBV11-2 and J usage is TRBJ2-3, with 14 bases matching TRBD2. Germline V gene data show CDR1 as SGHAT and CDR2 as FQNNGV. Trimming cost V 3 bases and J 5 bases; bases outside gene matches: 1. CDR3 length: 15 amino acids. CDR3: CASSFGTSGGDTQYF. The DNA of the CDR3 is TGTGCCAGCAGCTTTGGGACTAGCGGGGGAGATACGCAGTATTTT.

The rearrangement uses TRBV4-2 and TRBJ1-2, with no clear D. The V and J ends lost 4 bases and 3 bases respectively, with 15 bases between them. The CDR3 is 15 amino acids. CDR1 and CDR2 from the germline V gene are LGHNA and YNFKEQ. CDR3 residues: CASSPFVTLDYGYTF. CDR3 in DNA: TGTGCCAGCAGCCCCTTCGTGACTCTCGACTATGGCTACACCTTC.

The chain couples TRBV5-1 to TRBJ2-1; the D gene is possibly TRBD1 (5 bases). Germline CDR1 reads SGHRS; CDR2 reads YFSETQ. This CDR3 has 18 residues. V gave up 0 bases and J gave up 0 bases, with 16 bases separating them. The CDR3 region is CASSLAARGSISYNEQFF. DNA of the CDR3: TGCGCCAGCAGCTTGGCGGCTAGGGGTAGTATCTCCTACAATGAGCAGTTCTTC.

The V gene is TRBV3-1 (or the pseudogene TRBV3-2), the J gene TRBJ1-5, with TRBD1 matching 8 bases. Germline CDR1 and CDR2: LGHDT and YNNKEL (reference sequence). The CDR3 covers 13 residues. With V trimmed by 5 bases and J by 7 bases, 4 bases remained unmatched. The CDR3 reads CASSDRGGQPQHF. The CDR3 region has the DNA TGTGCCAGCAGCGACAGGGGTGGACAGCCCCAGCATTTT.

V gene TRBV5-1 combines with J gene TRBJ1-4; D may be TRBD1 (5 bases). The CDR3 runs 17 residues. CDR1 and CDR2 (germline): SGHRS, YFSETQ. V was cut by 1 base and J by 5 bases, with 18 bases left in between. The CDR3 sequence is CASSLSGTAGGNEKLFF. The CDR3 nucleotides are TGCGCCAGCAGCTTGTCAGGAACCGCCGGGGGAAATGAAAAACTGTTTTTT.